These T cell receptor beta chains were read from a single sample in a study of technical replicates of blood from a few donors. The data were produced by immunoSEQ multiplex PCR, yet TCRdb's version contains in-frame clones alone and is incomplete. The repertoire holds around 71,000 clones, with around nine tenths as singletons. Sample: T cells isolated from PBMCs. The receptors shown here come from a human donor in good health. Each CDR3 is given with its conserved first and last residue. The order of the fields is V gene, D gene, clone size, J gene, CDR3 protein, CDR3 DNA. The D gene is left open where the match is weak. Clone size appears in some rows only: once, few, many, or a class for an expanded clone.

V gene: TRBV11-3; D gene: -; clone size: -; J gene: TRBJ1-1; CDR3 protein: CASSLDPSEAFF; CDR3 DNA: TGTGCCAGCAGCTTAGACCCGTCCGAAGCTTTCTTT
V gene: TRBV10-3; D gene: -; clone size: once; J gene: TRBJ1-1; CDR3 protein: CAIKDSMNTEAFF; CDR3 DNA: TGTGCCATTAAGGACAGCATGAACACTGAAGCTTTCTTT
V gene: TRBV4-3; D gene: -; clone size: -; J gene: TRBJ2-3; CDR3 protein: CASSQDPVYRLSTDTQYF; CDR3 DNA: TGCGCCAGCAGCCAAGATCCGGTTTACAGATTAAGCACAGATACGCAGTATTTT
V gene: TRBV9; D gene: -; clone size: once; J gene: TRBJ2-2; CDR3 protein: CASSVSPSVSNTGELFF; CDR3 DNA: TGTGCCAGCAGCGTTAGCCCCTCCGTATCGAACACCGGGGAGCTGTTTTTT
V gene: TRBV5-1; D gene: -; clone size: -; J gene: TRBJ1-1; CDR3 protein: CASSFLLLNDEAFF; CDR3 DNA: TGCGCCAGCAGCTTCCTTTTACTCAACGATGAAGCTTTCTTT
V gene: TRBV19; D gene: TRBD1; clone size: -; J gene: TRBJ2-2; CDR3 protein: CASSIGTGNTGELFF; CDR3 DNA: TGTGCCAGTAGTATTGGGACAGGGAACACCGGGGAGCTGTTTTTT
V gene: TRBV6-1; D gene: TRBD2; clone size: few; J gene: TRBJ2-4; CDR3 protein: CASSRDYSIQYF; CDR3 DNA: TGTGCCAGCAGTAGGGACTATTCCATTCAGTACTTC
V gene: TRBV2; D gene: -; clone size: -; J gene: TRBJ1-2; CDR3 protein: CASRGRGVLFSYGYTF; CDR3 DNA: TGTGCCAGCAGGGGGAGGGGAGTCCTATTTTCCTATGGCTACACCTTC
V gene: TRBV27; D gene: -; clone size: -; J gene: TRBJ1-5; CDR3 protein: CASSFRQSNQPQHF; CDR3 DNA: TGTGCCAGCAGTTTTAGACAGAGCAATCAGCCCCAGCATTTT
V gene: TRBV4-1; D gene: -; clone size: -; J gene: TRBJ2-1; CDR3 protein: CASSTSGSGEQFF; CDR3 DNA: TGCGCCAGCAGTACTAGTGGGTCAGGAGAGCAGTTCTTC
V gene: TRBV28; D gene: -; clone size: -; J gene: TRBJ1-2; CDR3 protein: CASSFWATYGYTF; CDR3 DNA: TGTGCCAGCAGTTTTTGGGCAACCTATGGCTACACCTTC
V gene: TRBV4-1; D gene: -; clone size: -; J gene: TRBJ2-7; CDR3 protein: CASSQEFASPYEQYF; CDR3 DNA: TGCGCCAGCAGCCAAGAATTCGCAAGCCCCTACGAGCAGTACTTC
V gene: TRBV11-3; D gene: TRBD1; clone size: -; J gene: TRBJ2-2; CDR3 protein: CASSFGQGDTGELFF; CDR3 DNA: TGTGCCAGCAGCTTCGGACAGGGAGACACCGGGGAGCTGTTTTTT
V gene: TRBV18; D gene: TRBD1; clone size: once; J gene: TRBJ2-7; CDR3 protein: CASSLEQGAQGEQYF; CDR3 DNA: TGTGCCAGCTCACTAGAACAGGGGGCGCAGGGCGAGCAGTACTTC
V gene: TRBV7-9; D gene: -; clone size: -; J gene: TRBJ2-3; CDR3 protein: CASSLASADTQYF; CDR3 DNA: TGTGCCAGCAGCTTAGCATCGGCAGATACGCAGTATTTT
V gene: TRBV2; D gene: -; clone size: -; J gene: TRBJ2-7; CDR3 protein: CASSVSRGTYEQYF; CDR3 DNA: TGTGCCAGCAGTGTTTCGCGCGGCACCTACGAGCAGTACTTC
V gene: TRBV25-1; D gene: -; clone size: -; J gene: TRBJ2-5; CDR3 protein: CASSEWGGAETQYF; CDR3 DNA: TGTGCCAGCAGTGAATGGGGGGGCGCGGAGACCCAGTACTTC
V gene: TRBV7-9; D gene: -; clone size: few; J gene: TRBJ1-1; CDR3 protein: CASSLGQNTEAFF; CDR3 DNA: TGTGCCAGCAGCTTAGGTCAGAACACTGAAGCTTTCTTT
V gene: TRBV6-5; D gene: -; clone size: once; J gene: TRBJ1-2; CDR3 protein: CASSLGPVYGYTF; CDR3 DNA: TGTGCCAGCAGTTTGGGGCCCGTCTATGGCTACACCTTC
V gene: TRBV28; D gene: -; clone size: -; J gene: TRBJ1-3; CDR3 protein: CASRRVDTIYF; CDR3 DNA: TGTGCCAGCAGACGGGTAGACACCATATATTTT
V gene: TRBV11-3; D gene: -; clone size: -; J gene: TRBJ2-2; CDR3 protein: CASSSNTGELFF; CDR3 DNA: TGTGCCAGCAGCTCAAACACCGGGGAGCTGTTTTTT
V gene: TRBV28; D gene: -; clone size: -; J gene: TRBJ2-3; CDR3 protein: CASSSPIVMPDTQYF; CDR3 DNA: TGTGCCAGCAGCTCCCCTATAGTTATGCCAGATACGCAGTATTTT
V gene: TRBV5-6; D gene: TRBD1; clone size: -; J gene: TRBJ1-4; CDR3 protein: CASSLFGTGGYKLFF; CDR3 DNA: TGTGCCAGCAGCCTCTTCGGGACAGGAGGTTACAAACTGTTTTTT
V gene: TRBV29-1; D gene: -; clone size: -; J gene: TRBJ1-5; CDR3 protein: CSVRAGDNQPQHF; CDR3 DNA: TGCAGCGTTAGGGCAGGGGACAATCAGCCCCAGCATTTT
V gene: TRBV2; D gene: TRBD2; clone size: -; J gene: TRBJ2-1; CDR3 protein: CASSMTSGTYNEQFF; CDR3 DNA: TGTGCCAGCAGTATGACTAGCGGGACGTACAATGAGCAGTTCTTC
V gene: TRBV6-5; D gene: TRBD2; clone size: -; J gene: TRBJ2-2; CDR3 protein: CASSLAGALTGELFF; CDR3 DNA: TGTGCCAGCAGCTTAGCGGGAGCTCTCACCGGGGAGCTGTTTTTT